These 16 T cell receptor beta chains were sequenced from one sample in a study of shared clonotypes between healthy human individuals. Data came from immunoSEQ multiplex PCR; TCRdb stores just in-frame clones and leaves some out. The sample lists millions of clones, about 92% occurring once. The sequenced sample was naive CD4+ T cells from PBMCs. As to subset: CD45RA+ positively selected. These receptors were taken from a man younger than 30 in good health. Some clones in this sample may be carry-over from other donors' samples.

The rearrangement joins TRBV7-9 to TRBJ2-7; D may be TRBD1 (6 bases). This CDR3 comprises 14 residues. The germline V and J ends were trimmed by 4 bases and 0 bases, with 10 bases remaining between them. Germline V gene sequence: CDR1 SEHNR, CDR2 FQNEAQ (reference sequence). The CDR3 DNA reads as TGTGCCAGCAGCTCCCAGGGGATCTCCTACGAGCAGTACTTC. Translated: CASSSQGISYEQYF. Using reference TRBV7-9 and TRBJ2-7 for the parts outside the CDR3, the full variable domain is DTGVSQNPRHKITKRGQNVTFRCDPISEHNRLYWYRQTLGQGPEFLTYFQNEAQLEKSRLLSDRFSAERPKGSFSTLEIQRTEQGDSAMYLCASSSQGISYEQYFGPGTRLTVT.

The chain joins TRBV7-3 to TRBJ2-2; 7 positions match TRBD1. CDR1 and CDR2 from the germline V gene are SGHTA and FQGTGA. The CDR3 length is 15 residues. With 5 bases clipped from V and 4 bases from J, the junction kept 7 bases outside the gene matches. The CDR3, as DNA: TGTGCCAGCAGCCAATTACAGGGGACCACCGGGGAGCTGTTTTTT. Translated, it gives CASSQLQGTTGELFF.

This chain connects TRBV5-8 to TRBJ1-5; weak D call: TRBD1 (5 bases). This CDR3 is built from 16 residues. Trimming stripped 1 base from V and 1 base from J, with 12 bases between. Germline V gene lookup returns CDR1 SGHTS and CDR2 YDEGEE. The CDR3 sequence is CASSLSRGSSNQPQHF. CDR3 DNA sequence: TGTGCCAGCAGCTTGAGTCGGGGGTCGAGCAATCAGCCCCAGCATTTT.

The CDR3 reads CASRMAAGYIDTQYF. The CDR3, as DNA: TGTGCCAGCAGGATGGCGGCGGGATATATAGATACGCAGTATTTT. The chain combines TRBV28 with TRBJ2-3, with D perhaps matching TRBD2 (6 bases). Germline CDR1 is MDHEN and CDR2 is SYDVKM. With 6 bases removed from V and 5 bases from J, the gap between germline ends came to 18 bases. CDR3 length equals 15 residues.

The rearrangement links TRBV7-9 to TRBJ2-2, with TRBD2 identical over 9 bases. V dropped 5 bases and J dropped 1; count of bases not matched to a gene: 2. CDR1 is SEHNR and CDR2 is FQNEAQ in the germline V gene (reference sequence). The CDR3 totals 15 residues. DNA of the CDR3: TGTGCCAGCAGCGTGACTAGCGGGAACACCGGGGAGCTGTTTTTT. Translating gives CASSVTSGNTGELFF.

This clone showed up just once. The chain joins TRBV28 to TRBJ1-5; possibly TRBD1 for D (6 bases). Trimming shortened V by 8 bases and J by 6 bases, and 26 bases separated the two germline ends. The CDR3 consists of 17 residues. Germline V gene lookup returns CDR1 MDHEN and CDR2 SYDVKM. The CDR3 DNA sequence: TGTGCCAGCCAACCACATCCCCCGGGGGGCGCGACTCAGCCCCAGCATTTT. Its translation is CASQPHPPGGATQPQHF.

The chain employs TRBV29-1 and TRBJ1-3, with D perhaps matching TRBD1 (6 bases). The CDR3 runs 15 residues. Trimming pared 5 bases from V and 0 bases from J, leaving 14 bases between. Per germline, CDR1 SQVTM and CDR2 ANQGSEA. This CDR3 reads CSVIPTGLSGNTIYF. As DNA, the CDR3 is TGCAGCGTTATTCCGACAGGCCTCTCTGGAAACACCATATATTTT.

The chain couples TRBV5-8 to TRBJ2-1, with D perhaps assigned TRBD1 or TRBD2 (5 bases each). Trimming pared 0 bases from V and 14 bases from J, leaving 15 bases between. This CDR3 has 13 residues. Germline V gene data show CDR1 as SGHTS and CDR2 as YDEGEE. The chain's CDR3 is CASSLVGTPMEFF. In nucleotides, the CDR3 is TGTGCCAGCAGCTTGGTAGGGACCCCGATGGAGTTCTTC.

DNA of the CDR3: TGTGCCATCAGGGCCAGGACAGTACCGGGACTAGCGGGAGGGCCTCAGTACGAGCAGTACTTC. It translates to CAIRARTVPGLAGGPQYEQYF. The chain joins TRBV10-3 to TRBJ2-7; 16 nucleotides agree with TRBD2. The V segment lost 6 bases and the J segment 4 bases; nucleotides outside the gene matches: 21. This CDR3 has 21 amino acids. The germline gives CDR1 ENHRY, CDR2 SYGVKD.

This chain connects TRBV7-9 to TRBJ2-7; 8 nucleotides match TRBD1. This CDR3 is 12 amino acids long. V lost 3 bases to trimming and J lost 11 bases; unmatched junction nucleotides: 6. Germline V gene data show CDR1 as SEHNR and CDR2 as FQNEAQ (reference sequence). CDR3 amino acids: CASSFQGAFKYF. The CDR3 coding sequence is TGTGCCAGCAGCTTTCAGGGGGCTTTCAAGTACTTC.

The chain has TRBV15 and TRBJ2-5; no firm D call. The germline V gene has CDR1 LNHNV and CDR2 YYDKDF (reference sequence). With 3 bases removed from V and 2 bases from J, the gap between germline ends came to 10 bases. The CDR3 sequence is 14 residues long. CDR3 residues: CATSSGPIQETQYF. The CDR3 DNA sequence: TGTGCCACCAGCAGCGGACCCATACAAGAGACCCAGTACTTC.

This sequence joins TRBV5-8 and TRBJ2-7; D is unclear. Germline loops: CDR1 SGHTS, CDR2 YDEGEE. V lost 2 bases to trimming and J lost 3 bases, with 15 bases between them. The CDR3 has 15 amino acids. The CDR3 reads CASSLSERNNYEQYF. For the CDR3, the DNA is TGTGCCAGCAGCTTATCCGAGAGGAATAACTACGAGCAGTACTTC.

The chain employs TRBV19 and TRBJ2-1, with unresolved D. V lost 6 bases, J lost 6 bases, and 18 bases lay in between. CDR1 and CDR2 (germline): LNHDA, SQIVND (reference sequence). This CDR3 spans 15 amino acids. This CDR3 is CASSSTPFRRNEQFF. The CDR3 region has the DNA TGTGCCAGTAGCTCTACGCCCTTCAGACGCAATGAGCAGTTCTTC.

The V gene is TRBV14, the J gene TRBJ2-7; tentatively, D is TRBD1 (5 bases). The CDR3 loop spans 21 amino acids. With 1 base removed from V and 1 base from J, the gap between germline ends came to 29 bases. Germline-derived CDR1 and CDR2 are SGHDN and FVKESK. CDR3 sequence: CASSQGSSLRGQGRWSYEQYF. For the CDR3, the DNA is TGTGCCAGCAGCCAAGGCTCCTCACTTCGCGGCCAGGGAAGGTGGTCCTACGAGCAGTACTTC.

In this sample, this clone turned up once. V usage is TRBV28 and J usage is TRBJ1-5, with D unresolved. Trimming cost V 6 bases and J 9 bases, with 15 bases left between them. The CDR3 covers 13 residues. Germline CDR1 is MDHEN and CDR2 is SYDVKM. The CDR3 protein is CASRKPPQRPQHF. CDR3 DNA sequence: TGTGCCAGCAGGAAACCCCCCCAGCGGCCCCAGCATTTT.

The gene calls are TRBV4-2 and TRBJ2-1, with TRBD2 matching over 10 bases. The CDR3 totals 17 residues. CDR1 LGHNA and CDR2 YNFKEQ come from the germline V gene. V was clipped by 3 bases and J by 1 base; unmatched bases: 6. DNA of the CDR3: TGTGCCAGCAGCCAGGAAGGACTAGCGGCTTCCTACAATGAGCAGTTCTTC. Translating it yields CASSQEGLAASYNEQFF.